Listed here are 17 T cell receptor beta chains from one sample, sequenced in a study of blood T cell repertoires in COVID-19. This table comes from immunoSEQ multiplex PCR, and its TCRdb copy is limited to in-frame clones, with some not included. The repertoire includes fewer than 200,000 clones, about 87% of them detected once, and roughly 24% sits in the top ten. The material sequenced was peripheral blood. The receptors come from a man aged 60-69 years with acute or convalescent COVID-19.

The chain joins TRBV24-1 to TRBJ1-1; D uncertain. V gave up 5 bases and J gave up 1 base, with 7 bases separating them. This CDR3 has 13 amino acids. Germline V gene lookup returns CDR1 KGHDR and CDR2 SFDVKD. The DNA for the CDR3 is TGTGCCACCAGTGCACAGTCGAACACTGAAGCTTTCTTT. It codes for CATSAQSNTEAFF.

This chain joins TRBV5-1 and TRBJ1-2; perhaps TRBD1 as D (5 bases). This CDR3 contains 14 residues. With 4 bases removed from V and 7 bases from J, the gap between germline ends came to 17 bases. The V gene's germline CDR1 is SGHRS and CDR2 YFSETQ. The CDR3 protein is CASSLEGTFRGYTF. As DNA, the CDR3 is TGCGCCAGCAGCCTCGAGGGGACTTTTCGTGGCTACACCTTC.

The chain couples TRBV19 to TRBJ2-7; TRBD2 might be the D (6 bases). Germline V gene sequence: CDR1 LNHDA, CDR2 SQIVND (reference sequence). The V end lost 5 bases, the J end lost 6 bases, and 14 bases lay between the germline ends. This CDR3 contains 13 residues. CDR3 amino acids: CASSSGRSTEQYF. Here the CDR3 DNA reads TGTGCCAGTAGTTCCGGGAGATCGACCGAGCAGTACTTC.

This chain links TRBV2 with TRBJ1-4; D perhaps matches TRBD1 (5 bases). Germline V lookup: CDR1 SNHLY, CDR2 FYNNEI. Trimming took 7 bases from V and 11 from J, leaving 17 bases between them. The CDR3 sequence is 13 residues long. The CDR3, as DNA: TGTGCCAGCAAACAGGATGGCGGAAAGAAACTGTTTTTT. Its translation: CASKQDGGKKLFF.

This clone is a singleton in its sample. This chain links TRBV28 with TRBJ1-5, with unresolved D. CDR3 length equals 13 residues. In germline, CDR1 is MDHEN, CDR2 SYDVKM. Trimming shortened V by 2 bases and J by 2 bases, and 4 bases separated the two germline ends. This CDR3 is CASSLTGNQPQHF. Here the CDR3 DNA reads TGTGCCAGCAGTTTAACGGGCAATCAGCCCCAGCATTTT. The whole variable domain, remainder taken from reference TRBV28 and TRBJ1-5, is DVKVTQSSRYLVKRTGEKVFLECVQDMDHENMFWYRQDPGLGLRLIYFSYDVKMKEKGDIPEGYSVSREKKERFSLILESASTNQTSMYLCASSLTGNQPQHFGDGTRLSIL.

This CDR3 reads CASRQYQAGVGTDTQYF. The CDR3 region has the DNA TGTGCCAGCAGACAGTATCAAGCGGGAGTAGGTACAGATACGCAGTATTTT. The V and J genes are TRBV9 and TRBJ2-3; 8 bases line up with TRBD2. Germline V CDR1 and CDR2: SGDLS, YYNGEE. Losses at the gene ends were 5 bases for V and 3 bases for J; bases not matched to a gene: 14. This CDR3 has 17 residues.

The chain has TRBV16 and TRBJ2-5; TRBD1 matches 10 bases. The CDR3 runs 15 residues. Unmatched junction bases numbered 10, after V lost 7 bases and J lost 5 bases. In germline, CDR1 is KGHSY, CDR2 FQNENV. DNA for the CDR3: TGTGCCAGCAAAGTCCGACAGGGGGCTCCGGAGACCCAGTACTTC. It specifies CASKVRQGAPETQYF.

The V and J genes are TRBV9 and TRBJ2-3, with a weak D call TRBD2 (6 bases). Germline V lookup: CDR1 SGDLS, CDR2 YYNGEE. The V and J ends lost 2 bases and 4 bases respectively, with 11 bases between them. The CDR3 has 14 residues. The CDR3 DNA sequence: TGTGCCAGCAGCGTCGGAGGGGACCCAGATACGCAGTATTTT. This translates into CASSVGGDPDTQYF.

A word on this clone: The same CDR3 can be traced to other DNA sequences in this sample. The V gene is TRBV3-1 (or the pseudogene TRBV3-2), the J gene TRBJ1-1, with a tentative D call TRBD1 (6 bases). Germline-derived CDR1 and CDR2 are LGHDT and YNNKEL (reference sequence). V dropped 1 base and J dropped 8 bases, with 11 bases sitting between them. The CDR3 is made up of 13 amino acids. The CDR3 spells CASSQGRGTEAFF. In DNA form, the CDR3 reads TGTGCCAGCAGCCAAGGAAGGGGGACAGAAGCTTTCTTT.

V is TRBV10-3 and J is TRBJ1-2; the match to TRBD1 covers 7 bases. The length of the CDR3 is 15 residues. Germline CDR1 and CDR2: ENHRY and SYGVKD. V dropped 0 bases and J dropped 4; count of bases not matched to a gene: 5. The CDR3: CAISESGDSLYGYTF. The CDR3 nucleotides read TGTGCCATCAGTGAGTCGGGGGACAGCCTCTATGGCTACACCTTC.

CDR3 residues: CASTAGTGGTEAFF. CDR3 bases: TGCGCCAGCACGGCCGGGACAGGGGGCACTGAAGCTTTCTTT. The chain is built from TRBV5-1 and TRBJ1-1, with 11 nucleotides matching TRBD1. The CDR3 runs to 14 residues. V lost 6 bases, J lost 4 bases, and 5 bases stayed unmatched. From germline, CDR1 is SGHRS and CDR2 YFSETQ.

The chain uses TRBV27 and TRBJ1-2; D perhaps matches TRBD1 (5 bases). The CDR3 is 13 residues long. Germline lookup yields CDR1 MNHEY and CDR2 SMNVEV (reference sequence). CDR3 sequence: CASGRGPAYGYTF. The CDR3 region has the DNA TGTGCGAGCGGGCGGGGCCCTGCCTATGGCTACACCTTC.

J is TRBJ1-5 and V is TRBV5-6; 7 bases are shared with TRBD1. CDR1 and CDR2 (germline): SGHDT, YYEEEE. Germline trimming cut 4 bases from V and 1 base from J; bases unmatched to any gene: 17. The CDR3 has 19 amino acids. CDR3 residues: CASSQTLTGPGRSNQPQHF. Here the CDR3 DNA reads TGTGCCAGCAGCCAAACTTTGACAGGGCCGGGGAGGAGCAATCAGCCCCAGCATTTT.

The chain couples TRBV11-2 to TRBJ1-4; tentatively, D is TRBD1 (5 bases). The CDR3 consists of 14 residues. V was clipped by 2 bases and J by 7 bases, with 11 bases between them. Germline V gene data show CDR1 as SGHAT and CDR2 as FQNNGV. The CDR3 loop is CASSLQGWGEKLFF. DNA for the CDR3: TGTGCCAGCAGCTTACAGGGCTGGGGTGAAAAACTGTTTTTT. Using reference TRBV11-2 and TRBJ1-4 for the parts outside the CDR3, the full variable domain is EAGVAQSPRYKIIEKRQSVAFWCNPISGHATLYWYQQILGQGPKLLIQFQNNGVVDDSQLPKDRFSAERLKGVDSTLKIQPAKLEDSAVYLCASSLQGWGEKLFFGSGTQLSVL.

This CDR3 is CASSPNVLRGEQYF. The DNA of the CDR3 is TGTGCCAGCAGTCCAAACGTGCTAAGGGGCGAGCAGTACTTC. The chain recombines TRBV28 with TRBJ2-7, with D possibly matching TRBD1 (5 bases). The CDR3 is made up of 14 amino acids. The germline V gene encodes CDR1 MDHEN and CDR2 SYDVKM. Trimming pared 5 bases from V and 6 bases from J, leaving 17 bases between.

The chain has TRBV27 and TRBJ2-2; 9 nucleotides match TRBD2. The J segment lost 5 bases and the V segment lost 6 bases, leaving 10 bases of the junction unmatched. The CDR3 extends over 16 amino acids. Per the germline V gene, CDR1 is MNHEY and CDR2 is SMNVEV (reference sequence). CDR3 in amino acids: CASSLKTSGRTGELFF. The CDR3 DNA reads as TGTGCCAGCAGCCTCAAGACTAGCGGAAGAACCGGGGAGCTGTTTTTT.

The CDR3 region has the DNA TGTGCCAGAAGCTTGAGAGATAGCGGGGCCTACGAGCAGTACGTC. It encodes CARSLRDSGAYEQYV. This rearrangement joins TRBV5-3 to TRBJ2-7; 8 bases match TRBD2. TRBV5-3 is filed as an ORF, its function uncertain. V gave up 1 base and J gave up 2 bases; unmatched junction bases: 5. CDR3 length: 15 residues.